This T cell receptor beta chain was found in a study of vaccination and CD4 T cells after COVID-19. Study in general: Convalescent donors were composed of six males and four females, of whom two were Hispanic.

Scientists ran DNA taken from cultured CD4+ T cells through the Oncomine TCR Beta short-read assay for sequencing. In TCRdb, the PCR reads were re-called with MiXCR into one record per CDR3 protein. The sample has about 26,000 distinct CDR3 sequences; under 40% are singletons. Time point noted: late sampling 161 to 241 days after vaccination in three convalescent patients. Noted treatment: roughly 11-day PBMC culture with coronavirus spike peptide pools or control peptides (ViraFEST assay). V shed 6 bases, J shed 4 bases, and the junction held 3 bases outside the gene matches. CDR1 and CDR2 from the germline V gene are DFQATT and SNEGSKA (reference sequence). This CDR3 is 13 amino acids long. This clonotype is deemed medium-sized (0.01 to 0.1%). Its antigen remains unidentified.

This chain uses TRBV20-1 with TRBJ1-6, with TRBD1 identical over 7 bases. The starting material was CD4+ T cells from blood, cultured in vitro, obtained about 7 months after SARS-CoV-2 vaccination. This receptor was identified in a human donor who had recovered from COVID-19. CDR3 amino acids: CSAGTVYNSPLHF. The CDR3 region has the DNA TGCAGTGCCGGGACAGTTTATAATTCACCCCTCCACTTT.